The clone carrying this TCR beta chain came up once. V gave up 6 bases and J gave up 3 bases; unmatched junction bases: 16. The CDR3 extends over 19 amino acids. The germline gives CDR1 SGHNT, CDR2 YYREEE (reference sequence). In the authors' methods: It was from reference gene primer amplification that nucleated cell counts were estimated. Repertoires were generated with immunoSEQ multiplex PCR, while TCRdb's copy carries only in-frame clones and drops some. That table furnishes V, J and clone size, whereas the DNA furnished D and trimming. The sample yields about 70,000 clones, around 87% seen once. These data belong to a study of blood T cell repertoires in COVID-19. About the research overall: Spain, Italy and the United States supplied samples that represented acute and convalescent COVID-19.

The sequenced material came from peripheral blood. This receptor was obtained from a woman between 18 and 30 years old with acute or convalescent COVID-19. J is TRBJ2-1 and V is TRBV5-4, with TRBD2 matching over 12 bases. In DNA, the CDR3 is TGTGCCAGCACCCGCAACCCGCTAGCGGGAGGGCCGCGCTACAATGAGCAGTTCTTC. It specifies CASTRNPLAGGPRYNEQFF.